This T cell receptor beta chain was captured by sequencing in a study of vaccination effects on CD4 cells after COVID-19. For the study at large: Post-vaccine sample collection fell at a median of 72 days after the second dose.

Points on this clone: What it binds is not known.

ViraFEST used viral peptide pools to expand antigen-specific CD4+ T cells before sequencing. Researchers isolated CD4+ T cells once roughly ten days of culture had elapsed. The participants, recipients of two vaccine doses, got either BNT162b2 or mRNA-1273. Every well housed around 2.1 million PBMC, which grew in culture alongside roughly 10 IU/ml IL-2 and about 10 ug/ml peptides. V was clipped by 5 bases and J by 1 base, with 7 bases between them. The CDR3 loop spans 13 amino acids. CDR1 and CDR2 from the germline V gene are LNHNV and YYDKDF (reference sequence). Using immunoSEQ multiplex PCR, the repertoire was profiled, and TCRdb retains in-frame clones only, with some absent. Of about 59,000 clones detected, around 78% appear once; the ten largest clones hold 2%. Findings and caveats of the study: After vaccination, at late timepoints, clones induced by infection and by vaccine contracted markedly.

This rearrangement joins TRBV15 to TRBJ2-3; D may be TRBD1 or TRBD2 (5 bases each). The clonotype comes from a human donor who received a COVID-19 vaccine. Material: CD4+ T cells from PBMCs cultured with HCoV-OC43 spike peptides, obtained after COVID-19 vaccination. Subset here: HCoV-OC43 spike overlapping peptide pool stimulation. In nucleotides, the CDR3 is TGTGCCACCAGCCAGGGACGCACAGATACGCAGTATTTT. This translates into CATSQGRTDTQYF.